The 30 T cell receptor beta chains presented below share a single source sample, sequenced in a study of Graves' ophthalmopathy and Graves' hyperthyroidism. Amplification targeted the TCR beta CDR3 regions, with RNA transcripts as the source material. Scientists carried out first-round RT-PCR using HTBI primers and then a second-round multiplex PCR. TCRdb processed the multiplex PCR reads anew with MiXCR; each CDR3 protein has one entry. The repertoire holds roughly 230,000 distinct CDR3 sequences, 20% to 25% seen once, with approximately 39% in the top ten. Sequences were obtained from peripheral blood. The receptors here all came from a woman aged 45-65 years with Graves' ophthalmopathy.

This clonotype came up many times. The chain recombines TRBV20-1 with TRBJ1-2; a possible D gene is TRBD1 (5 bases). Germline CDR1 reads DFQATT; CDR2 reads SNEGSKA (reference sequence). Trimming shortened V by 0 bases and J by 7 bases, and 18 bases separated the two germline ends. The CDR3 totals 15 residues. The CDR3 bases are TGCAGTGCTAGAGATCCGACCAGAGGTGGGGGTGGCTACACCTTC. Its translation: CSARDPTRGGGGYTF.

This clonotype was detected many times. This chain connects TRBV12-3 or TRBV12-4 to TRBJ2-2; D might be TRBD1 (6 bases). Trimming removed 3 bases from V and 2 bases from J, with 10 bases in between. This CDR3 contains 15 residues. The DNA for the CDR3 is TGTGCCAGCAGTTTCAGGGGCTCCAACACCGGGGAGCTGTTTTTT. As protein: CASSFRGSNTGELFF.

The V gene is TRBV27, the J gene TRBJ1-5; 11 bases fit TRBD1. The V gene's germline CDR1 is MNHEY and CDR2 SMNVEV (reference sequence). The CDR3 is 16 residues long. The V and J ends lost 5 bases and 3 bases, in that order; junction bases with no gene match: 6. The DNA for the CDR3 is TGTGCCAGCAGTCCCGGGACAGGGGGGAACAATCAGCCCCAGCATTTT. The encoded protein is CASSPGTGGNNQPQHF.

This clonotype was seen ten or more times. The missing conserved phenylalanine or tryptophan at the end of this CDR3 makes a read error likely. The chain carries TRBV7-8 and TRBJ1-1; D is ambiguous. Trimming cost V 1 base and J 7 bases, with 13 bases left between them. The CDR3 spans 14 residues. The germline V gene has CDR1 SGHVS and CDR2 FQNEAQ. CDR3 in amino acids: CASSLGRQIHEAFS. The DNA for the CDR3 is TGTGCCAGCAGCTTAGGCCGGCAGATACATGAAGCTTTCTCT.

Many counts were recorded for this clonotype. The chain employs TRBV2 and TRBJ2-4; 9 bases fit TRBD1. CDR1 SNHLY and CDR2 FYNNEI come from the germline V gene. The J segment lost 3 bases and the V segment lost 6 bases, leaving 9 bases of the junction unmatched. The CDR3 runs to 16 residues. CDR3 DNA sequence: TGTGCCAGCAGGCAAGGACAGGGGTTGGGCAAAAACATTCAGTACTTC. Protein sequence: CASRQGQGLGKNIQYF.

This clonotype was seen ten or more times. CDR3 coding DNA: TGTGCCAGCACCAACAGGGGAGCTGGGGCCAACGTCCTGACTTTC. Its protein product is CASTNRGAGANVLTF. The chain couples TRBV12-3 or TRBV12-4 to TRBJ2-6; 7 nucleotides line up with TRBD1. CDR3 length: 15 amino acids. J was trimmed by 2 bases and V by 7 bases; bases with no gene match: 5.

This clonotype was recorded at least ten times. The V and J genes are TRBV6-1 and TRBJ1-5, with D unresolved. V was cut by 4 bases and J by 5 bases, with 9 bases left in between. Germline V gives CDR1 MNHNS, CDR2 SASEGT. The CDR3 contains 13 residues. CDR3 amino acids: CASSGDIYQPQHF. For the CDR3, the DNA is TGTGCCAGCAGTGGGGATATTTATCAGCCCCAGCATTTT.

As regards this clonotype: One end of the junction varies from germline; a read error may be responsible. The J gene is TRBJ2-5, the V gene TRBV29-1; TRBD2 matches 7 bases. CDR1 is SQVTM, CDR2 ANQGSEA, per germline. The CDR3 runs to 12 residues. The CDR3 region has the DNA TGCAGAGTTTCTAGCGGCCAAGAGACACAGTACTTC. Translating it yields CRVSSGQETQYF.

The chain has TRBV7-9 and TRBJ1-1, with no clear D. The CDR3 covers 15 residues. Trimming removed 1 base from V and 0 bases from J, with 9 bases in between. CDR1 is SEHNR and CDR2 is FQNEAQ in the germline V gene (reference sequence). CDR3 DNA: TGTGCCAGCAGCTTAGTTCACCAAATGAACACTGAAGCTTTCTTT. Translated: CASSLVHQMNTEAFF. Together with reference TRBV7-9 and TRBJ1-1, the CDR3 gives the full variable domain: DTGVSQNPRHKITKRGQNVTFRCDPISEHNRLYWYRQTLGQGPEFLTYFQNEAQLEKSRLLSDRFSAERPKGSFSTLEIQRTEQGDSAMYLCASSLVHQMNTEAFFGQGTRLTVV.

This clonotype was seen at least ten times. The chain links TRBV10-3 to TRBJ1-2; TRBD1 might be the D (6 bases). Per germline, CDR1 ENHRY and CDR2 SYGVKD. V shed 11 bases and J shed 5 bases, with 21 bases lying between them. The CDR3 covers 14 residues. As DNA, the CDR3 is TGTGCCGTTTACAGTAGGAGGGGGAGGTATGGCTACACCTTC. It translates to CAVYSRRGRYGYTF.

This rearrangement joins TRBV12-3 or TRBV12-4 to TRBJ1-5, with D hard to call. The CDR3 consists of 16 residues. V lost 1 base to trimming and J lost 0 bases, with 10 bases between them. The CDR3 sequence: CASSLENPGSNQPQHF. CDR3 coding DNA: TGTGCCAGCAGTTTAGAGAACCCCGGTAGCAATCAGCCCCAGCATTTT.

This chain links TRBV14 with TRBJ1-3; the D is unclear. V lost 1 base and J 4 bases, leaving 8 bases between the germline ends. This CDR3 comprises 14 residues. Germline V CDR1 and CDR2: SGHDN, FVKESK. CDR3 loop: CASSQAGFGNTIYF. The CDR3 DNA is TGTGCCAGCAGCCAAGCGGGGTTCGGAAACACCATATATTTT.

This clonotype was recorded many times. This chain uses TRBV6-5 with TRBJ1-5; possibly TRBD1 for D (6 bases). Germline CDR1 MNHEY, CDR2 SVGAGI. The CDR3 has 13 residues. V was cut by 8 bases and J by 0 bases, with 8 bases left in between. CDR3 sequence: CASGRGSNQPQHF. The CDR3 DNA reads TGTGCCAGCGGCAGGGGTAGCAATCAGCCCCAGCATTTT.

This clonotype was recorded at least ten times. This chain joins TRBV10-1 and TRBJ2-2; D not resolved. With 4 bases removed from V and 6 bases from J, the gap between germline ends came to 6 bases. The CDR3 length is 12 residues. Germline V gives CDR1 WNHNN, CDR2 SYGVQD (reference sequence). Here the CDR3 reads CASSGVPGELFF. Written as DNA, the CDR3 is TGCGCCAGCAGTGGGGTCCCCGGGGAGCTGTTTTTT.

This clonotype occurred many times. The rearrangement links TRBV7-8 to TRBJ2-7; 10 bases align to TRBD1. The ends lost 1 base at V and 6 bases at J; junction bases unmatched: 6. Germline loops: CDR1 SGHVS, CDR2 FQNEAQ. The CDR3 length is 15 residues. CDR3 nucleotide sequence: TGTGCCAGCAGCTTAGAAGGGACAGGGGCTCTCGAGCAGTACTTC. Translation: CASSLEGTGALEQYF.

Ten or more counts support this clonotype. The chain carries TRBV20-1 and TRBJ2-5, with D unresolved. With 3 bases removed from V and 5 bases from J, the gap between germline ends came to 10 bases. The CDR3 has 12 amino acids. From germline, CDR1 is DFQATT and CDR2 SNEGSKA (reference sequence). Here the CDR3 reads CSASAESETQYF. In nucleotides, the CDR3 is TGCAGTGCTAGTGCGGAGTCTGAGACCCAGTACTTC.

This clonotype was recorded many times. The rearrangement joins TRBV6-1 to TRBJ1-6; 8 nucleotides align to TRBD1. CDR3 length: 14 amino acids. CDR1 and CDR2 (germline): MNHNS, SASEGT. V was pared by 6 bases and J by 8 bases, with 6 bases of the junction left unmatched. The CDR3 reads CASSDRGGDSPLHF. CDR3 in DNA: TGTGCCAGCAGCGACAGGGGCGGGGATTCACCCCTCCACTTT.

The chain recombines TRBV11-1 with TRBJ1-2; 11 bases line up with TRBD1. The germline V gene has CDR1 SGHAT and CDR2 FQDESV (reference sequence). CDR3 size: 17 residues. The V gene end was trimmed by 5 bases and the J gene end by 5 bases; junction bases not matched to a gene: 13. CDR3 in DNA: TGTGCCAGCAGCGGCTACGGGACAGGGGGACCGAAGTATGGCTACACCTTC. As protein: CASSGYGTGGPKYGYTF.

V usage is TRBV30 and J usage is TRBJ2-2; no reliable D call. This CDR3 region has 11 residues. Germline-derived CDR1 and CDR2 are GTSNPN and SVGIG (reference sequence). Between the trimmed V and J ends, which lost 3 bases and 5 bases, there was a span of 4 bases. The CDR3 is CAWSETGELFF. The CDR3 nucleotides read TGTGCCTGGAGCGAGACCGGGGAGCTGTTTTTT. The variable domain in full, with the rest retrieved from reference TRBV30 and TRBJ2-2, is SQTIHQWPATLVQPVGSPLSLECTVEGTSNPNLYWYRQAAGRGLQLLFYSVGIGQISSEVPQNLSASRPQDRQFILSSKKLLLSDSGFYLCAWSETGELFFGEGSRLTVL.

The genes are TRBV18 and TRBJ1-2; D not resolved. CDR3 length: 15 amino acids. Between the trimmed V and J ends, which lost 6 bases and 5 bases, there was a span of 19 bases. The V gene's germline CDR1 is KGHSH and CDR2 LQKENI. This chain's CDR3 is CASSPLKAEVYGYTF. The CDR3 DNA reads TGTGCCAGCTCGCCCCTCAAGGCGGAAGTTTATGGCTACACCTTC.

This clonotype has just one count. The junction departs from germline at one end; a sequencing error may be responsible. The chain uses TRBV12-3 or TRBV12-4 and TRBJ1-2; D remains unclear. This CDR3 spans 12 amino acids. CDR3 nucleotides: TGTGCCAGCATCCCATACTCCTATGGCTACATCTTC. Translating it yields CASIPYSYGYIF.

In this sample, this clonotype turned up a few times. This rearrangement joins TRBV5-1 to TRBJ2-5, with a weak D call TRBD1 (6 bases). CDR3 length equals 16 residues. CDR1 is SGHRS and CDR2 is YFSETQ in the germline V gene. The V end was cut by 2 bases, the J end by 1 base, with 15 bases between. This chain's CDR3 is CASSFQHTGTQETQYF. As DNA, the CDR3 is TGCGCCAGCAGCTTCCAACACACAGGGACCCAAGAGACCCAGTACTTC.

This clonotype has at least ten counts. The V gene is TRBV24-1, the J gene TRBJ2-7; TRBD1 aligns across 10 bases. CDR3 length equals 16 residues. Germline CDR1 KGHDR, CDR2 SFDVKD. After removal of 7 bases from V and 2 bases from J, the junction contained 10 bases not matched to a gene. DNA for the CDR3: TGTGCCACCAGAATTCCGGGACAGGGGTTTCCCTACGAGCAGTACTTC. Translated: CATRIPGQGFPYEQYF.

This clonotype came up many times. The rearrangement links TRBV29-1 to TRBJ2-5; D is undetermined. V shed 4 bases and J shed 1 base, with 7 bases lying between them. The CDR3 contains 12 residues. Germline V gene lookup returns CDR1 SQVTM and CDR2 ANQGSEA. CDR3 bases: TGCAGCGTTGTCCCGGTCCAAGAGACCCAGTACTTC. The encoded protein is CSVVPVQETQYF.

This clonotype was seen at least ten times. The CDR3 spells CASSLVALAGGDYEQYF. The CDR3 DNA reads as TGTGCCAGCAGCTTAGTGGCCCTAGCGGGAGGGGACTACGAGCAGTACTTC. The V and J genes are TRBV11-1 and TRBJ2-7, with 12 nucleotides matching TRBD2. This CDR3 comprises 17 residues. The V segment lost 1 base and the J segment 3 bases; nucleotides outside the gene matches: 7. Germline assignment: CDR1 SGHAT and CDR2 FQDESV (reference sequence).

This clonotype has ten or more counts. The rearrangement uses TRBV27 and TRBJ2-2, with D maybe TRBD2 (6 bases). The germline V gene encodes CDR1 MNHEY and CDR2 SMNVEV (reference sequence). The CDR3 totals 16 residues. Trimming stripped 3 bases from V and 0 bases from J, with 11 bases between. CDR3 in amino acids: CASSLGGVANTGELFF. Written as DNA, the CDR3 is TGTGCCAGCAGTTTGGGCGGGGTCGCGAACACCGGGGAGCTGTTTTTT.

The J gene is TRBJ1-2, the V gene TRBV14; no firm D call. Germline V gives CDR1 SGHDN, CDR2 FVKESK. The ends were cut back, 1 base at V and 13 bases at J, with 16 bases in the middle. The CDR3 runs to 13 residues. The CDR3 DNA sequence: TGTGCCAGCAGCCAAGTTCGGCGGGATTTGCTCACCTTC. Translated: CASSQVRRDLLTF.

The sample holds many counts of this clonotype. V gene TRBV12-3 or TRBV12-4 combines with J gene TRBJ2-7, with D perhaps TRBD2 (5 bases). V lost 3 bases and J lost 2, with 8 bases in between. CDR3 size: 13 residues. The CDR3 protein is CASSLKGAYEQYF. The CDR3 DNA reads TGTGCCAGCAGTTTGAAGGGAGCCTACGAGCAGTACTTC.

This clonotype was found many times. The chain couples TRBV10-3 to TRBJ1-3; D perhaps matches TRBD1 (6 bases). Germline V gene lookup returns CDR1 ENHRY and CDR2 SYGVKD. The ends were cut back, 2 bases at V and 4 bases at J, with 12 bases in the middle. The CDR3 has 15 residues. In DNA form, the CDR3 reads TGTGCCATCAGTGAGGGCAGGGGAGGAGGAAACACCATATATTTT. Translation: CAISEGRGGGNTIYF.

At least ten counts were recorded for this clonotype. The chain uses TRBV19 and TRBJ1-1; D unresolved. The CDR3 sequence is 15 residues long. With 3 bases removed from V and 5 bases from J, the gap between germline ends came to 16 bases. CDR1 LNHDA and CDR2 SQIVND come from the germline V gene (reference sequence). The CDR3 DNA reads TGTGCCAGTAGTATGTTCGGGGTAGGAGGTACTGAAGCTTTCTTT. As protein: CASSMFGVGGTEAFF.